This TCR beta chain was captured in a study of T cell repertoires in cytomegalovirus infection. As for the study in general: Public TCR beta signatures provided an indication of both CMV infection and a matching HLA type. The study's findings and limits: Cumulative public TCR beta family frequency identified carriers of CMV plus the relevant HLA. HLA-C-restricted TCR beta clonotypes specific for CMV led the ex vivo response.

In TCRdb, the reads were re-called with MiXCR into one record per CDR3 protein. The sample carries about 260,000 distinct CDR3 sequences, about an eighth recorded once. CDR1 and CDR2 from the germline V gene are DFQATT and SNEGSKA (reference sequence). This CDR3 region has 13 residues. This clonotype was counted between two and nine times. The antigen remains unidentified. J is TRBJ1-4 and V is TRBV20-1; D is unresolved. The receptor was derived from a human donor in good health (CMV status not recorded). Some clones in this sample may be carry-over from other donors' samples. Material for sequencing was PBMCs. This CDR3 is CSLAGSFGEKLFF. CDR3 DNA sequence: TGCAGCCTCGCGGGGAGCTTTGGGGAAAAACTGTTTTTT.